The following is a T cell receptor beta chain sequence with its context. This entry is derived from a study of blood T cell repertoires in COVID-19. For the study at large: Some COVID-19 samples were acute and others convalescent; all came from the United States, Italy and Spain. T cells, B-cell-depleted T cells, or PBMCs supplied cDNA or gDNA.

The Seattle site enrolled patients during active infection and followed them longitudinally. Authors' analysis steps: Reference gene primer amplification in the assay estimated nucleated cell counts. The assay was immunoSEQ multiplex PCR, and TCRdb's table has in-frame clones only and misses some. The V and J calls and clone size were taken over from that table, and D and trimming were inferred from the DNA. Of 150,000 to 200,000 clones listed, over 75% are singletons. V lost 2 bases, J lost 1 base, and 13 bases lay in between. Germline V lookup: CDR1 SGHTS, CDR2 YDEGEE. CDR3 length equals 15 residues.

This chain connects TRBV5-8 to TRBJ2-7; weak D call: TRBD1 (6 bases). Specimen: peripheral blood. The receptor was derived from a person aged 65-85 years with COVID-19, enrolled during active disease. The CDR3 loop is CASSLGQLSSYEQYF. DNA of the CDR3: TGTGCCAGCAGCTTAGGACAGCTCTCTTCCTACGAGCAGTACTTC.